This T cell receptor (beta chain) stems from a study of T-cell reconstitution after alpha-beta-depleted transplantation in children. Study-wide results and caveats: Expanded graft clones numbering several hundred reportedly gave rise to alpha-beta T cells about two months after transplant. At one year after transplant, newly produced T cells mostly accounted for T-cell counts and diversity.

There are 16 residues in the CDR3. The J segment lost 5 bases and the V segment lost 6 bases, leaving 17 bases of the junction unmatched. CDR1 and CDR2 from the germline V gene are DFQATT and SNEGSKA (reference sequence). This clonotype was seen at least ten times. Its antigen is not known. Preparing the TCRbeta library involved the use of unique molecular identifiers. Each CDR3 protein gets one entry after TCRdb re-called the PCR reads with MiXCR. Of over 400,000 distinct CDR3 sequences listed, 43% were seen once; the top ten hold approximately 30%. Sequenced material: PBMCs, taken before TCRalphabeta/CD19-depleted stem cell transplant. This clonotype was sampled from a girl aged 2-10 years with aplastic anemia, due to receive a stem cell transplant. The V gene is TRBV20-1, the J gene TRBJ2-5; 8 bases agree with TRBD1. Written as DNA, the CDR3 is TGCAGTGCGGAGGGGAGGACAGGGAGGCGCGGGGAGACCCAGTACTTC. Its translation is CSAEGRTGRRGETQYF.